Listed below are T cell receptor beta chains from one sample, sequenced in a study of Ad26.COV2.S vaccination and SARS-CoV-2 variants. Clones were sequenced by immunoSEQ multiplex PCR, and TCRdb holds only the in-frame ones, with some missing. Among 350,000 to 400,000 clones, approximately 89% were seen once, and the ten largest hold under 2%. The sample here was peripheral blood, taken in a trial of Ad26.COV2.S vaccine versus placebo. The receptors stem from a person aged 18-60 years who received the Ad26.COV2.S COVID-19 vaccine or a placebo. The CDR3 runs from the conserved cysteine through the conserved F or W. D genes are given only for firm matches. Clone sizes are given selectively: once, few, many, or a class where the clone is expanded.

D gene | clone size | J gene | V gene | CDR3 DNA | CDR3 protein
NA | NA | TRBJ1-1 | TRBV19 | TGTGCCAGTAGCCCGCGGGTGAACACTGAAGCTTTCTTT | CASSPRVNTEAFF
TRBD1 | once | TRBJ1-1 | TRBV11-2 | TGTGCCAGCAGCCCTACAGGGGCGAACACTGAAGCTTTCTTT | CASSPTGANTEAFF
NA | NA | TRBJ2-1 | TRBV19 | TGTGCCACCGCAGGGGTGAGCTCCTACAATGAGCAGTTCTTC | CATAGVSSYNEQFF
TRBD1 | NA | TRBJ2-1 | TRBV7-9 | TGTGCCAGCAGCTTAGGACAGGGGAACGACAATGAGCAGTTCTTC | CASSLGQGNDNEQFF
TRBD2 | few | TRBJ2-2 | TRBV24-1 | TGTGCCACCATGGGAGGGGACTACACCGGGGAGCTGTTTTTT | CATMGGDYTGELFF
TRBD2 | NA | TRBJ2-1 | TRBV5-1 | TGCGCCAGCAGCTTGGCCGGGACTAACAATGAGCAGTTCTTC | CASSLAGTNNEQFF
NA | NA | TRBJ2-7 | TRBV11-2 | TGTGCCAGCAGCTTAACCTTTGACTACGAGCAGTACTTC | CASSLTFDYEQYF
NA | NA | TRBJ2-4 | TRBV28 | TGTGCCAGCACCAGGGACGGCGTAGCCAAAAACATTCAGTACTTC | CASTRDGVAKNIQYF
TRBD1 | NA | TRBJ2-2 | TRBV10-3 | TGTGCCATCAGGGACAGGGGGCGAAGCACCGGGGAGCTGTTTTTT | CAIRDRGRSTGELFF
NA | NA | TRBJ2-7 | TRBV7-2 | TGTGCCAGCAGCTCCGGGACTTTCGTTTCCGAGCAGTACTTC | CASSSGTFVSEQYF
NA | NA | TRBJ1-2 | TRBV5-5 | TGTGCCAGCAGCTTGGAGCTCTATGGCTACACCTTC | CASSLELYGYTF
NA | NA | TRBJ2-3 | TRBV29-1 | TGCAGCGGGGAACAGGCTCTCGGCGATACGCAGTATTTT | CSGEQALGDTQYF
TRBD1 | NA | TRBJ2-7 | TRBV28 | TGTGCCAGCAGTTCCATTGGGGACAGAGGCTACGAGCAGTACTTC | CASSSIGDRGYEQYF
TRBD2 | NA | TRBJ2-1 | TRBV7-2 | TGTGCCAGCAGCTTGACTAGCGGGAGGTACTACAATGAGCAGTTCTTC | CASSLTSGRYYNEQFF
NA | NA | TRBJ1-3 | TRBV5-1 | TGCGCCAGCAGCCAGGGACATCTCTCTGGAAACACCATATATTTT | CASSQGHLSGNTIYF
NA | NA | TRBJ2-7 | TRBV6-4 | TGTGCCAGCAGTGACCTTTCTAGGTCCCTCTACGAGCAGTACTTC | CASSDLSRSLYEQYF
NA | NA | TRBJ2-4 | TRBV10-3 | TGTGCCATCAGTGCCCTGCCCCTTGTCATTCAGTACTTC | CAISALPLVIQYF
NA | NA | TRBJ2-1 | TRBV11-3 | TGTGCCAGCAGCTTAGGGGGCCGGAATGAGCAGTTCTTC | CASSLGGRNEQFF
NA | few | TRBJ1-2 | TRBV5-1 | TGCGCCAGCAGCCAGGACATCGGCTATGGCTACACCTTC | CASSQDIGYGYTF
TRBD2 | NA | TRBJ2-1 | TRBV15 | TGTGCCACCAGCAGAGATCGTACTAGCGGGAGGAATGAGCAGTTCTTC | CATSRDRTSGRNEQFF
NA | few | TRBJ1-3 | TRBV9 | TGTGCCAGCAGCCAGATAGACTCTGGAAACACCATATATTTT | CASSQIDSGNTIYF
NA | NA | TRBJ2-5 | TRBV7-2 | TGTGCCAGCAGCAACAGGAACCAAGAGACCCAGTACTTC | CASSNRNQETQYF
NA | NA | TRBJ2-7 | TRBV6-5 | TGTGCCAGCATAGAGGGGACCGCCTACGAGCAGTACTTC | CASIEGTAYEQYF